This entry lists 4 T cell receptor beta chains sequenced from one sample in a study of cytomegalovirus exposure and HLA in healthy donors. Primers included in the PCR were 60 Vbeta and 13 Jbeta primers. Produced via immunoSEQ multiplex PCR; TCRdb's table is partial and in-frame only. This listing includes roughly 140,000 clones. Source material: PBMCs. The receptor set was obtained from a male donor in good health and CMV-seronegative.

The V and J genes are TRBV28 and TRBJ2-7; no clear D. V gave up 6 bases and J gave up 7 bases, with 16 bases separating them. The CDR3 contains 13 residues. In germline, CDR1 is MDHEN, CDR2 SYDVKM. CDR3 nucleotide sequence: TGTGCCAGCAGATTCGCCGCCGTCCAGGAGCAGTACTTC. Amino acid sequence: CASRFAAVQEQYF.

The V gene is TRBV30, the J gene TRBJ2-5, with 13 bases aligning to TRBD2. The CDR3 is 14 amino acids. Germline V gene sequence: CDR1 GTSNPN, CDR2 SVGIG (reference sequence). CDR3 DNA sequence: TGTGCGTCCACTAGCGGGAGGGCCGGGGAGACCCAGTACTTC. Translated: CASTSGRAGETQYF.

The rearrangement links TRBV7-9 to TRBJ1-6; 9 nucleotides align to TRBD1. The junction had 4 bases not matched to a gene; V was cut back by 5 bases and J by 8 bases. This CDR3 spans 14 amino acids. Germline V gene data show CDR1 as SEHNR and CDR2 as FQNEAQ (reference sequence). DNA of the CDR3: TGTGCCAGCAGCCCGGGGGACAGGGATTCACCCCTCCACTTT. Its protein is CASSPGDRDSPLHF.

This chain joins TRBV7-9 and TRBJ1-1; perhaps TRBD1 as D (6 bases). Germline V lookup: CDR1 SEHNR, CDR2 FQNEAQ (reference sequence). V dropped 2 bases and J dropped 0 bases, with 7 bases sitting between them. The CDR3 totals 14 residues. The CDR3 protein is CASSLTGMNTEAFF. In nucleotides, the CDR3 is TGTGCCAGCAGCTTAACAGGGATGAACACTGAAGCTTTCTTT.